The present TCR beta chain was sequenced within a study of spatial heterogeneity in lung cancer (dated by TCRdb to the late 2010s). A note on the overall study: Beta-chain transcripts were consistently detected in greater numbers than alpha-chain transcripts, which likely reflected higher beta-chain transcript abundance. In the raw uncorrected reads, each unique combination of TCR and UMI appeared on average more than ten times. TCR alpha and beta repertoires were quantitatively compared across multiple tumor regions, matched nontumor lung and blood in non-small cell lung cancer. TCR repertoire features were related to nonsynonymous mutation counts determined by whole-exome sequencing of tumor tissue. At surgery, hundreds of tumor regions, approximately 64 matched nontumor lung samples and 56 PBMC samples were TCR-sequenced for both alpha and beta chains.

General conclusions and limits of the study: Confirming at a functional level the hypothesis that regional TCRs recognize regional mutations was considered to require additional single-cell paired TCR alpha and beta sequencing. Ubiquitous expanded tumor TCRs were detected in blood more often at tumor resection than at routine follow-up.

As for this clonotype: Its antigen is not yet known. Base-call qualities are not available, and no considerably larger clone is one nucleotide away. Being off target in a library aimed at alpha chains, this beta chain has a size of little meaning.

The time point label for this specimen denotes: sample taken at primary tumor resection. Whole RNA extracted from tumor and nontumor lung tissue, or from cryopreserved PBMC samples, was used for TCR sequencing without cell sorting. Donors were over 60 patients with early-stage, untreated non-small cell lung cancer from the lung TRACERx cohort. Patients were selected for TCR sequencing only if sufficient RNA was available from at least two tumor regions. According to the germline V gene, CDR1 reads SQVTM and CDR2 reads ANQGSEA. V is reduced by 4 bases and J by 5 bases, leaving a spacing of 24 bases between them. The CDR3, cysteine through phenylalanine, is 16 amino acids long. The read is trimmed to its CDR3 DNA, 48 bases read in frame from base 1. The library was built by means of 5' RACE. The data were produced on a NextSeq 500. To allow correction of PCR and sequencing errors, the TCR library protocol tagged every TCR cDNA molecule with a unique molecular identifier. The paper's processing steps were these. Decombinator tools were used for TCR identification, UMI-based error correction and CDR3 extraction. Expanded TCRs were defined as those above a frequency of 2 per 1,000, corresponding to the top 1% of the tumor frequency distribution. Renyi diversity was calculated using the R vegan package after each repertoire was subsampled 100 times to 5,000 TCRs. CDR3 similarity networks were built from amino acid triplet string-kernel similarity, with CDR3s being connected when pairwise similarity was above 0.82. TCRdb itself trimmed the public reads at Q25 with fastp, ran MiXCR and retained productive beta chains. Each entry is one CDR3 protein sequence, shown with its most common DNA and genes. TCRdb's processing, not the authors', yielded these V and J calls. The table for this sample lists 3,800 or so distinct CDR3 sequences; roughly 50% of them were counted only once. The top ten clones comprise 60% to 80% of the sample.

The source is a female donor with early-stage non-small cell lung cancer. The chain couples TRBV29-1 to TRBJ2-7, with no reliable assignment of the D segment. This sample comprised PBMCs, obtained at surgery. The CDR3 loop reads CSVAFLARVNLDEQYF. The sequence in DNA is TGCAGCGTTGCGTTTTTAGCTAGGGTAAATCTGGACGAGCAGTACTTC.